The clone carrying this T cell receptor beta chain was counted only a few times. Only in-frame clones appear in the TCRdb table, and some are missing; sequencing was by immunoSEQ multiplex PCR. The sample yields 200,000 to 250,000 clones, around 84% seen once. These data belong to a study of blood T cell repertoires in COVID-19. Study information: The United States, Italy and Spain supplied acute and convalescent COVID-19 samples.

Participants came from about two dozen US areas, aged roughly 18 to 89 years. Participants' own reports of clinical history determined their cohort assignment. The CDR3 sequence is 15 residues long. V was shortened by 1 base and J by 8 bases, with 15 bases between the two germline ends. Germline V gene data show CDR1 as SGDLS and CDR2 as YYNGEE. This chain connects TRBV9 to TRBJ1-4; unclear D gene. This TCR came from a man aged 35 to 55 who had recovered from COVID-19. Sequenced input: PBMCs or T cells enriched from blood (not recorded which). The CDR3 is CASSVTTTSGEKLFF. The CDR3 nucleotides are TGTGCCAGCAGCGTAACAACGACCTCGGGAGAAAAACTGTTTTTT.